The clone carrying this T cell receptor (beta chain) was found many times. Antigen unknown. Researchers used genomic DNA as the template to profile TCR beta VDJ and CDR3. TCRdb re-derived calls from the reads in MiXCR, one entry per CDR3 protein. The sample has about 170,000 distinct CDR3 sequences, roughly 40% seen once; the top ten hold around 0.96%. The data were obtained in a study of CD8+CD57+ T cells in acquired aplastic anemia. General observations from the study: Overlapping CD8+ CDR3 repertoires of patients and controls contained about 27 shared sequences. The study found no significant CD8+ Simpson's diversity difference between patients and controls.

V dropped 1 base and J dropped 4 bases, with 16 bases sitting between them. The CDR3 length is 16 residues. Sequenced: sorted CD4+, CD8+, or CD8+CD57+ T cells (not recorded which) from PBMCs. V usage is TRBV12-3 or TRBV12-4 and J usage is TRBJ1-2; tentatively, D is TRBD1 (6 bases). This TCR was recovered from a human donor in good health. CDR3 sequence (DNA): TGTGCCAGCAGTTTAGATAACAACAGGGCCTCCTATGGCTACACCTTC. Translation: CASSLDNNRASYGYTF.